What follows are 3 T cell receptor beta chains derived from one specimen sequenced in a study of shared clonotypes between healthy human individuals. Only in-frame clones appear in the TCRdb table, and some are missing; sequencing was by immunoSEQ multiplex PCR. This sample has 2 million to 2.5 million clones, with 85% to 95% found just once. The material sequenced was naive CD4+ T cells sorted from blood. Subset here: CD45RA+ positively selected. These receptors all stem from a man aged 18 to 35 in good health.

The chain is built from TRBV25-1 and TRBJ2-1, with TRBD2 matching over 10 bases. V was clipped by 9 bases and J by 7 bases; unmatched bases: 9. The germline V gene has CDR1 MGHDK and CDR2 SYGVNS. The CDR3 has 14 amino acids. CDR3 DNA sequence: TGTGCCAGTACCCCTAGCGGGAGAAGGAATGAGCAGTTCTTC. It encodes CASTPSGRRNEQFF. Looking up the rest from reference TRBV25-1 and TRBJ2-1 gives the full variable domain: EADIYQTPRYLVIGTGKKITLECSQTMGHDKMYWYQQDPGMELHLIHYSYGVNSTEKGDLSSESTVSRIRTEHFPLTLESARPSHTSQYLCASTPSGRRNEQFFGPGTRLTVL.

The chain recombines TRBV4-1 with TRBJ1-3, with D possibly matching TRBD1 (5 bases). Germline assignment: CDR1 MGHRA and CDR2 YSYEKL. With 1 base removed from V and 3 bases from J, the gap between germline ends came to 13 bases. The CDR3 length is 16 residues. The CDR3 region is CASSQGAQTVGNTIYF. CDR3 sequence (DNA): TGCGCCAGCAGCCAAGGAGCCCAGACAGTTGGAAACACCATATATTTT.

V usage is TRBV5-1 and J usage is TRBJ2-3, with 12 nucleotides matching TRBD2. Germline lookup yields CDR1 SGHRS and CDR2 YFSETQ. Trimming at V came to 4 bases and at J to 5 bases, leaving 11 bases not matched to a gene. CDR3 size: 17 residues. CDR3 residues: CASSPPTSGSFVDTQYF. The CDR3 DNA reads TGCGCCAGCAGCCCGCCGACTAGCGGGAGTTTTGTAGATACGCAGTATTTT.